Below, 16 T cell receptor beta chains from the same sample are listed, as sequenced in a study of blood T cell repertoires in COVID-19 (TCRdb year 2020). The method was the immunoSEQ multiplex PCR assay. This immuneACCESS table, as held by TCRdb, lists in-frame sequences with V and J called but not all clones. Of the missing ones, under half trace to an unresolved V gene in checked studies; the others have no known cause. The sample table contains about 270,000 clones; only one count was recorded for roughly nine tenths of them. Under 2% of the sample comes from the top ten. What was sequenced was peripheral blood. Receptors originate from a woman aged 60 to 75 who had recovered from COVID-19.

The V call is TRBV5-4, the J call TRBJ2-5; D is ambiguous. The CDR3 sequence is 13 residues long. Trimming took 2 bases from V and 5 from J, leaving 10 bases between them. Germline V gives CDR1 SGHNT, CDR2 YYREEE (reference sequence). The CDR3 DNA sequence: TGTGCCAGCAGCTTAACGTCCGGGGAGACCCAGTACTTC. It yields the protein CASSLTSGETQYF. Using reference TRBV5-4 and TRBJ2-5 for the parts outside the CDR3, the full variable domain is ETGVTQSPTHLIKTRGQQVTLRCSSQSGHNTVSWYQQALGQGPQFIFQYYREEENGRGNFPPRFSGLQFPNYSSELNVNALELDDSALYLCASSLTSGETQYFGPGTRLLVL.

CDR3 loop: CASSPSGGGNNEQFF. CDR3 DNA: TGTGCCAGCAGTCCGAGCGGGGGGGGTAACAATGAGCAGTTCTTC. V and J are TRBV28 and TRBJ2-1, with 10 bases matching TRBD2. J lost 5 bases, V lost 5 bases, and 6 bases had no gene match. There are 15 residues in the CDR3. Germline-derived CDR1 and CDR2 are MDHEN and SYDVKM.

This CDR3 is CASSGDREETQYF. CDR3 DNA: TGTGCCAGCAGTGGGGACAGAGAAGAGACCCAGTACTTC. The V and J genes are TRBV2 and TRBJ2-5; 7 bases are a match to TRBD1. CDR1 and CDR2 from the germline V gene are SNHLY and FYNNEI. CDR3 length equals 13 residues. The trim removed 4 bases at V and 3 bases at J, leaving 2 bases unmatched.

The J gene is TRBJ1-4, the V gene TRBV28, with D uncertain. V was pared by 4 bases and J by 4 bases, with 16 bases between. The germline gives CDR1 MDHEN, CDR2 SYDVKM. This CDR3 is built from 16 residues. This CDR3 reads CASSYRSGGLNEKLFF. The CDR3 DNA is TGTGCCAGCAGTTACAGATCTGGCGGGCTTAATGAAAAACTGTTTTTT. Full variable domain (outside the CDR3, taken from reference TRBV28 and TRBJ1-4): DVKVTQSSRYLVKRTGEKVFLECVQDMDHENMFWYRQDPGLGLRLIYFSYDVKMKEKGDIPEGYSVSREKKERFSLILESASTNQTSMYLCASSYRSGGLNEKLFFGSGTQLSVL.

This sequence joins TRBV28 and TRBJ2-7, with TRBD1 identical over 7 bases. The CDR3 contains 15 residues. Per the germline V gene, CDR1 is MDHEN and CDR2 is SYDVKM. With 6 bases clipped from V and 1 base from J, the junction kept 9 bases outside the gene matches. As DNA, the CDR3 is TGTGCCAGCAGATTTTCGGGACAGCTATCCTACGAGCAGTACTTC. Amino acids: CASRFSGQLSYEQYF.

The V call is TRBV2, the J call TRBJ1-4, with D possibly matching TRBD1 (5 bases). The germline gives CDR1 SNHLY, CDR2 FYNNEI. The V end lost 10 bases, the J end lost 7 bases, and 16 bases lay between the germline ends. The CDR3 loop spans 13 amino acids. The CDR3 reads CATRTGRSEKLFF. CDR3 sequence (DNA): TGTGCCACCAGAACAGGAAGGAGTGAAAAACTGTTTTTT.

The gene calls are TRBV5-1 and TRBJ2-7; 7 bases map to TRBD2. Trimming removed 0 bases from V and 1 base from J; junction bases left unmatched: 7. The CDR3 consists of 16 residues. The germline V gene encodes CDR1 SGHRS and CDR2 YFSETQ. CDR3 coding DNA: TGCGCCAGCAGCTTGGCCGAAGCGGGGATATCCTACGAGCAGTACTTC. Translation gives CASSLAEAGISYEQYF.

Worth noting for this clone: One end of the junction varies from germline; a read error may be responsible. CDR3 sequence: CASILSLGTSGYNEQFF. The CDR3 DNA sequence: TGTGCCAGCATTTTATCCCTCGGGACTAGCGGCTACAATGAGCAGTTCTTC. This chain uses TRBV28 with TRBJ2-1; 11 positions agree with TRBD2. In germline, CDR1 is MDHEN, CDR2 SYDVKM. The CDR3 runs 17 residues.

The chain links TRBV6-5 to TRBJ2-6; tentatively, D is TRBD2 (6 bases). In germline, CDR1 is MNHEY, CDR2 SVGAGI. The CDR3 spans 16 residues. V dropped 0 bases and J dropped 2 bases, with 8 bases sitting between them. CDR3 in DNA: TGTGCCAGCAGTTACTCGTCGGGGGCTGGGGCCAACGTCCTGACTTTC. Translation: CASSYSSGAGANVLTF.

This rearrangement joins TRBV28 to TRBJ2-3, with 9 bases that match TRBD2. Germline-derived CDR1 and CDR2 are MDHEN and SYDVKM. The trim removed 5 bases at V and 4 bases at J, leaving 13 bases unmatched. The CDR3 loop spans 17 amino acids. CDR3 DNA: TGTGCCAGCAGTGCGACCTTCTTGGGACTAGCCTCAGATACGCAGTATTTT. This codes for CASSATFLGLASDTQYF.

The chain employs TRBV7-2 and TRBJ2-1, with TRBD2 matching over 14 bases. The J segment lost 4 bases and the V segment lost 3 bases, leaving 5 bases of the junction unmatched. Germline V gene sequence: CDR1 SGHTA, CDR2 FQGNSA. The CDR3 spans 17 residues. CDR3 region: CASSFKGLAGAYNEQFF. CDR3 sequence (DNA): TGTGCCAGCAGCTTCAAGGGACTAGCGGGGGCGTACAATGAGCAGTTCTTC.

The chain uses TRBV7-8 and TRBJ2-2, with D unresolved. The length of the CDR3 is 16 residues. Germline V gives CDR1 SGHVS, CDR2 FQNEAQ. Trimming removed 7 bases from V and 4 bases from J, with 19 bases in between. The CDR3 DNA reads TGTGCCAGCACCGAAAAGAGGTCCCGTAGCACCGGGGAGCTGTTTTTT. This sequence encodes CASTEKRSRSTGELFF.

The rearrangement joins TRBV10-3 to TRBJ2-5; TRBD2 is a possible D gene (6 bases). Per germline, CDR1 ENHRY and CDR2 SYGVKD. Trimming cost V 11 bases and J 3 bases, with 19 bases left between them. The CDR3 length is 14 residues. DNA for the CDR3: TGTGCCGCAACGCGGGACTCCACGGAAGAGACCCAGTACTTC. It translates to CAATRDSTEETQYF.

CDR3 DNA: TGTGCCAGCAGCTTAGCGGGTGAGGGGGTGGGTTCACCCCTCCACTTT. It encodes CASSLAGEGVGSPLHF. The chain employs TRBV7-2 and TRBJ1-6; D might be TRBD1 (6 bases). The CDR3 extends over 16 amino acids. Germline V gene lookup returns CDR1 SGHTA and CDR2 FQGNSA. V was cut by 0 bases and J by 9 bases, with 15 bases left in between.

The chain uses TRBV3-1 (or the pseudogene TRBV3-2) and TRBJ2-3; 10 bases line up with TRBD2. V gave up 4 bases and J gave up 3 bases; unmatched junction bases: 4. In germline, CDR1 is LGHDT, CDR2 YNNKEL (reference sequence). The CDR3 has 15 residues. CDR3 amino acids: CASSPLAGATDTQYF. The DNA for the CDR3 is TGTGCCAGCAGCCCCCTAGCGGGGGCGACAGATACGCAGTATTTT.

This rearrangement joins TRBV5-1 to TRBJ2-7; TRBD2 matches at 7 bases. Germline-derived CDR1 and CDR2 are SGHRS and YFSETQ. The CDR3 runs to 15 residues. V lost 4 bases, J lost 0 bases, and 7 bases stayed unmatched. CDR3 in amino acids: CASSRARGDSYEQYF. DNA for the CDR3: TGCGCCAGCAGCAGGGCCCGGGGGGACTCCTACGAGCAGTACTTC.